The present T cell receptor (beta chain) was sequenced within a study of blood T cell repertoires in COVID-19. For the study at large: Donors in the United States, Italy and Spain gave samples during acute or convalescent COVID-19. PBMCs, B-cell-depleted T cells, or T cells provided the cDNA or gDNA that made up the material.

Source study methods: Amplified reference gene primers provided the basis for estimating nucleated cell counts. Assay: immunoSEQ multiplex PCR; the TCRdb copy retains only in-frame clones and omits some. The D gene and trimming were derived from the DNA, and the V and J assignments and clone size from that table. The table lists some 130,000 clones, approximately 78% of them singletons, with 9.5% to 13% in the top ten. The V gene's germline CDR1 is SGHAT and CDR2 FQNNGV. CDR3 length: 14 residues. With 6 bases clipped from V and 6 bases from J, the junction kept 6 bases outside the gene matches. Sequenced: peripheral blood. The chain carries TRBV11-2 and TRBJ2-3, with TRBD1 matching 10 bases. The clonotype was recovered from a man aged 55 to 70 who had recovered from COVID-19. This CDR3 reads CASSYGTGEDTQYF. The CDR3 DNA sequence: TGTGCCAGCAGTTACGGGACAGGGGAGGATACGCAGTATTTT.